Described below is a single T cell receptor (beta chain) sequence and its context. Its antigen is as yet unknown. CDR3 length: 15 residues. CDR1 is SGDLS and CDR2 is YYNGEE in the germline V gene. Deletions cut 6 bases from V and 0 bases from J, with 12 bases between. The sample is drawn from a study of cytomegalovirus exposure and HLA in healthy donors. Study findings and constraints: It was approximately 150 TCR beta chains that were listed as cytomegalovirus-associated. Versus the roughly 700-donor mean, an Asian-associated ancestry cluster reportedly showed fewer N-insertions in a later analysis.

Researchers ran the PCR with 60 Vbeta and 13 Jbeta primers. Profiled with immunoSEQ multiplex PCR; TCRdb holds only in-frame clones, not every one. The sample includes some 120,000 clones, around two thirds of them seen just once. Sequencing was carried out using PBMCs. V is TRBV9 and J is TRBJ2-2; D possibly corresponds to TRBD2 (6 bases). This clonotype was obtained from a man between 60 and 70 years old in good health and CMV-seropositive. CDR3 region: CASTEGPPNTGELFF. In DNA, the CDR3 is TGTGCCAGCACGGAGGGGCCACCGAACACCGGGGAGCTGTTTTTT. The variable domain in full, completed from reference TRBV9 and TRBJ2-2, reads DSGVTQTPKHLITATGQRVTLRCSPRSGDLSVYWYQQSLDQGLQFLIQYYNGEERAKGNILERFSAQQFPDLHSELNLSSLELGDSALYFCASTEGPPNTGELFFGEGSRLTVL.